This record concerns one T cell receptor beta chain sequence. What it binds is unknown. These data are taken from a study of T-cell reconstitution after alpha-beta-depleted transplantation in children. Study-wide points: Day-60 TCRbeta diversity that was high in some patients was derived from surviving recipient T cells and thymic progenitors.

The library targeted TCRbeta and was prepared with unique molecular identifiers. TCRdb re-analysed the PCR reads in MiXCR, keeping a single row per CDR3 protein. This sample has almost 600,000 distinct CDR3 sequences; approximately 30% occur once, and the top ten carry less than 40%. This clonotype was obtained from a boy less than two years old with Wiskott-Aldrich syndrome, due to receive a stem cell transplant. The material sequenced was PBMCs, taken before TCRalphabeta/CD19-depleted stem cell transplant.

CDR3 sequence reads: CSAQGPGQGNTEAFF. For the CDR3, the DNA is TGCAGTGCTCAAGGTCCCGGACAGGGGAACACTGAAGCTTTCTTT. V usage is TRBV20-1 and J usage is TRBJ1-1; TRBD1 agrees at 8 bases. Trimming took 5 bases from V and 1 from J; bases not matched to a gene: 9. CDR3 length: 15 residues. The germline V gene encodes CDR1 DFQATT and CDR2 SNEGSKA (reference sequence).